This TCR beta chain was recovered during a study of T cell responses to AZD1222 COVID-19 vaccine. As for this clone: Its antigen is not known.

The CDR3 is 15 amino acids. V gave up 6 bases and J gave up 4 bases, with 13 bases separating them. Germline CDR1 SEHNR, CDR2 FQNEAQ (reference sequence). Notes on the study in general: In all cases, repertoires were sampled only after the peak T cell response.

Sequencing used immunoSEQ multiplex PCR; TCRdb keeps in-frame clones, though not all of them. The table records more than 95,000 clones, about 87% of them present only once. The material was peripheral blood, obtained on day 0 of AZD1222 vaccination. The source is an adult in good health. The chain recombines TRBV7-9 with TRBJ2-6; D perhaps matches TRBD1 (6 bases). The CDR3 sequence: CASSPDRSGANVLTF. CDR3 DNA sequence: TGTGCCAGCAGTCCCGACAGGTCCGGGGCCAACGTCCTGACTTTC.